This TCR beta chain originates from a study of cytomegalovirus exposure and HLA in healthy donors. General study findings and limits: Analyzed later, most CMV-associated TCR beta chains appeared HLA-restricted. The authors listed around 150 TCR beta chains as cytomegalovirus-associated. Likely technical artifact: a cluster of highly shared sequence variants.

In regard to this clone: Its antigen is not identified.

Germline CDR1 SGHTA, CDR2 FQGNSA. Trimming left V 5 bases short and J 3 bases short, with 14 bases between. The CDR3 has 14 amino acids. PCR was performed using 60 Vbeta and 13 Jbeta primers. Libraries were prepared by immunoSEQ multiplex PCR; TCRdb keeps only in-frame clonotypes and omits some of them. The sample lists about 140,000 clones, 76% occurring once. Though nominally healthy at sampling, donors likely had unrecorded immune exposures. The sequenced sample was PBMCs. The J gene is TRBJ2-7, the V gene TRBV7-2; D gene uncertain. The receptor was isolated from a male donor in good health and CMV-seronegative. The DNA for the CDR3 is TGTGCCAGCAGCCTATCCGGTTCCCTCTACGAGCAGTACTTC. Translation gives CASSLSGSLYEQYF.